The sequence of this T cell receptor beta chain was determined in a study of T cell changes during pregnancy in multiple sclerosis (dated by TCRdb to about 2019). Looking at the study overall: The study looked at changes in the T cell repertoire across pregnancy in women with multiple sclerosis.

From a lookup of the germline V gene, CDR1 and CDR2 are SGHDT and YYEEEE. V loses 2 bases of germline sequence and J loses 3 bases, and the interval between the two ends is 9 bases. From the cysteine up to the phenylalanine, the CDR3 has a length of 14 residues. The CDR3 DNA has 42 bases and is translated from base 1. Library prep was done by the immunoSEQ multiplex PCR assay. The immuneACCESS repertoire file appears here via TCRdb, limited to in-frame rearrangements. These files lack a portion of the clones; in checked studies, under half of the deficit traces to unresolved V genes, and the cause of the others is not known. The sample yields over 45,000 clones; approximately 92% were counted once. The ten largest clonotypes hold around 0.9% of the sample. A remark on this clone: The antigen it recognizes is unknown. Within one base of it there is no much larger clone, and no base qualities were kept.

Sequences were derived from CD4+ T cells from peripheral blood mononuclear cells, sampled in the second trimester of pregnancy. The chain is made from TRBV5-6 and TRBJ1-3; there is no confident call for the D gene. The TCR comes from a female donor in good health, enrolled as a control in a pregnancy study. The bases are TGTGCCAGCAGCTTAGTACTAGGTGGAAACACCATATATTTT. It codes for CASSLVLGGNTIYF.